This T cell receptor (beta chain) is drawn from a study of blood T cell repertoires in COVID-19. Study context: Both acute and convalescent COVID-19 samples were obtained from the United States, Italy and Spain.

This CDR3 contains 15 residues. The germline gives CDR1 LGHNA, CDR2 YNFKEQ. The germline V and J ends were trimmed by 3 bases and 5 bases, with 13 bases remaining between them. Authors' processing steps: Amplifying reference gene primers gave estimates of nucleated cell counts. TCRdb's table, derived via immunoSEQ multiplex PCR, lists solely in-frame clones and lacks some. That table is the source of V, J and clone size, and D and trimming were worked out from the DNA. The sample yields a few hundred thousand clones, 86% seen once. J is TRBJ2-2 and V is TRBV4-2, with a weak D call TRBD1 (6 bases). The clonotype comes from a man younger than 35 with active or convalescent COVID-19. Sequencing was performed on peripheral blood. CDR3 region: CASSHEGGRTGELFF. In nucleotides, the CDR3 is TGTGCCAGCAGCCATGAAGGGGGTCGAACCGGGGAGCTGTTTTTT.